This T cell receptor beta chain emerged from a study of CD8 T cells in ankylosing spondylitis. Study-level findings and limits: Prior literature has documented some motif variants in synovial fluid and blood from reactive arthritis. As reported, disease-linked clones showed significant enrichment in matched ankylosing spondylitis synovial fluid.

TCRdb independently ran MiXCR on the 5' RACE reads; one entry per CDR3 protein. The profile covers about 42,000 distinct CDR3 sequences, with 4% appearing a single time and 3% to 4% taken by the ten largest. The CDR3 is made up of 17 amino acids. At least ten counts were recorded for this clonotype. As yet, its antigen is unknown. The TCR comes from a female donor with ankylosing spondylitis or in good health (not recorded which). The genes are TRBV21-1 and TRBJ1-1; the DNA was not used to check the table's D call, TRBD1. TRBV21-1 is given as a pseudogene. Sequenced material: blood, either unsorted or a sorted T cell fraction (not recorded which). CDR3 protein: CASSKPNPGGQRTEAFF. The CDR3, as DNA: TGTGCCAGCAGCAAACCAAACCCAGGGGGGCAGAGGACTGAAGCTTTCTTT.